These 31 T cell receptor beta chains share one sample of origin, sequenced in a study of regulatory T cells in long-lasting Graves disease. Time point defined: newly diagnosed GD, antithyroid drugs for less than 3 months. With RNA extracted from PBMCs as input, the TCR library was made. Both iRepertoire HTBI primers and Arm-PCR of CDR3 regions were used to build the TCR beta libraries. TCRdb redid the calling of the multiplex PCR reads with MiXCR, one entry per CDR3 protein. The sample records roughly 520,000 distinct CDR3 sequences, about 11% being singletons. These same records also appear under a second study, on T cells in Graves' hyperthyroidism and ophthalmopathy.

The specimen comprised peripheral blood mononuclear cells (PBMCs), sampled at new diagnosis, from a patient treated with antithyroid drugs. The receptors shown here come from a woman between 25 and 40 years old with Graves disease.

This clonotype was found a few times. The V and J genes are TRBV4-3 and TRBJ1-1; 7 bases are shared with TRBD1. The CDR3 consists of 13 residues. From germline, CDR1 is LGHNA and CDR2 YSLEER. The ends lost 1 base at V and 6 bases at J; junction bases unmatched: 2. CDR3 residues: CASSQVGTAEAFF. The DNA for the CDR3 is TGCGCCAGCAGCCAAGTAGGGACAGCTGAAGCTTTCTTT.

Turning to this clonotype: One base away lies a much larger clone, so this may be a sequencing read error. The chain carries TRBV12-5 and TRBJ2-7; weak D call: TRBD1 (6 bases). V lost 5 bases and J lost 7, with 12 bases in between. CDR3 length equals 12 residues. The V gene's germline CDR1 is LGHNT and CDR2 FRNRAP. CDR3 sequence: CASGLWDNEQYF. In DNA, the CDR3 is TGTGCTAGTGGTCTGTGGGACAATGAGCAGTACTTC.

This clonotype was picked up many times. The rearrangement joins TRBV5-5 to TRBJ2-5; no reliable D call. The V end lost 0 bases, the J end lost 5 bases, and 14 bases lay between the germline ends. This CDR3 comprises 15 residues. Germline lookup yields CDR1 SGHKS and CDR2 YYEKEE (reference sequence). CDR3 residues: CASSLAPVSVETQYF. CDR3 coding DNA: TGTGCCAGCAGCTTGGCGCCAGTGTCTGTGGAGACCCAGTACTTC.

This clonotype was observed a few times. This chain joins TRBV28 and TRBJ1-5; TRBD1 agrees at 9 bases. V shed 5 bases, J shed 16 bases, and the junction held 9 bases outside the gene matches. The CDR3 extends over 12 amino acids. The germline V gene has CDR1 MDHEN and CDR2 SYDVKM. The CDR3 protein is CASSQGDRVVHF. CDR3 nucleotides: TGTGCCAGCAGTCAGGGGGACAGGGTGGTACATTTT.

This clonotype was detected ten times or more. V is TRBV10-3 and J is TRBJ2-3; no clear D gene. Looked up from germline, CDR1 is ENHRY and CDR2 is SYGVKD. Trimming removed 9 bases from V and 2 bases from J, with 18 bases in between. There are 15 residues in the CDR3. CDR3 in amino acids: CAISPPERNTDTQYF. The CDR3 coding sequence is TGTGCCATTTCTCCGCCAGAACGGAACACAGATACGCAGTATTTT.

There are a few counts of this clonotype. The chain uses TRBV15 and TRBJ2-3, with D tentatively TRBD1 or TRBD2 (5 bases each). CDR3 size: 12 residues. V shed 1 base and J shed 8 bases, with 7 bases lying between them. The V gene's germline CDR1 is LNHNV and CDR2 YYDKDF (reference sequence). As DNA, the CDR3 is TGTGCCACCAGCAGAGTCGGGGCTACGCAGTATTTT. The encoded protein is CATSRVGATQYF.

In this sample, this clonotype turned up many times. The genes are TRBV5-6 and TRBJ2-5, with 14 bases lining up with TRBD2. The J call could be wrong; TRBJ2-1 is a better fit for the DNA end. CDR3 length equals 16 residues. CDR1 and CDR2 from the germline V gene are SGHDT and YYEEEE. CDR3 in amino acids: CASSLRLAGGPDEQFF. The CDR3 DNA is TGTGCCAGCAGCCTACGACTAGCGGGAGGGCCCGATGAGCAGTTCTTC.

This clonotype has at least ten counts. The gene calls are TRBV11-2 and TRBJ1-2; D is uncertain. Germline loops: CDR1 SGHAT, CDR2 FQNNGV. V gave up 4 bases and J gave up 4 bases, with 10 bases separating them. The CDR3 extends over 13 amino acids. CDR3 sequence reads: CASSSDGLYGYTF. CDR3 DNA: TGTGCCAGCAGCTCCGACGGCCTCTATGGCTACACCTTC.

The chain recombines TRBV4-3 with TRBJ1-2; 9 nucleotides line up with TRBD1. The J segment lost 3 bases and the V segment lost 2 bases, leaving 4 bases of the junction unmatched. The germline gives CDR1 LGHNA, CDR2 YSLEER. This CDR3 spans 15 amino acids. The CDR3 sequence is CASSQPGTGYYGYTF. The CDR3 DNA follows: TGCGCCAGCAGCCAACCCGGGACAGGGTACTATGGCTACACCTTC.

This clonotype was seen repeatedly, ten times or more. The chain is built from TRBV6-1 and TRBJ2-7, with 11 bases matching TRBD1. Looked up from germline, CDR1 is MNHNS and CDR2 is SASEGT. V lost 6 bases, J lost 4 bases, and 8 bases stayed unmatched. This CDR3 comprises 15 residues. CDR3 protein: CASRLGQGVSYEQYF. The CDR3 nucleotides read TGTGCCAGCAGACTGGGACAGGGGGTTTCGTACGAGCAGTACTTC.

This clonotype came up once. The gene calls are TRBV11-2 and TRBJ1-6; possibly TRBD1 for D (6 bases). The CDR3 runs 20 residues. Germline loops: CDR1 SGHAT, CDR2 FQNNGV. Trimming took off 6 bases at V and 11 bases at J, with 35 bases between the two ends. In DNA, the CDR3 is TGTGCCAGCAGTCAAGGGGCGTGGGGGGCGCCGAGTGTGGGTTCGGCACCCCTCCACTTT. Amino acid sequence: CASSQGAWGAPSVGSAPLHF.

This clonotype was detected ten times or more. The V and J genes are TRBV19 and TRBJ2-3; tentative D call: TRBD1 (5 bases). CDR1 LNHDA and CDR2 SQIVND come from the germline V gene (reference sequence). This CDR3 contains 14 residues. Between the trimmed V and J ends, which lost 5 bases and 2 bases, there was a span of 11 bases. The CDR3 bases are TGTGCCAGTAGTTTTAAGGGGCACACAGATACGCAGTATTTT. The encoded protein is CASSFKGHTDTQYF.

This clonotype has a count of ten or more. This chain joins TRBV2 and TRBJ1-6; D is unresolved. The CDR3 is made up of 12 amino acids. The germline V gene encodes CDR1 SNHLY and CDR2 FYNNEI. Trimming took 4 bases from V and 8 from J, leaving 6 bases between them. CDR3 sequence: CASSVVYSPLHF. The DNA for the CDR3 is TGTGCCAGCAGTGTGGTTTATTCACCCCTCCACTTT.

The rearrangement joins TRBV6-5 to TRBJ1-1; D gene ambiguous. The CDR3 consists of 15 residues. The V gene lost 2 bases and the J gene lost 1 base, with 11 bases spanning the gap. Germline V gene sequence: CDR1 MNHEY, CDR2 SVGAGI. CDR3 in DNA: TGTGCCAGCAGTTACGGTCACCGTAGGAACACTGAAGCTTTCTTT. Encoded protein: CASSYGHRRNTEAFF.

This clonotype was detected only a few times. This may be a read error: a much more frequent sequence differs by one nucleotide. The gene calls are TRBV28 and TRBJ1-4; D is unclear. The CDR3 runs 14 residues. CDR1 is MDHEN and CDR2 is SYDVKM in the germline V gene. DNA for the CDR3: TGTACCAGCAGTTTACAGCCCTTTAATGAAAAACTGTTTTTT. This sequence encodes CTSSLQPFNEKLFF.

This clonotype was observed a few times. A much larger clone differs from this one at a single base, so this may be a read error. The rearrangement links TRBV6-1 to TRBJ2-1, with 7 bases aligning to TRBD1. The CDR3 length is 15 residues. With 6 bases clipped from V and 11 bases from J, the junction kept 16 bases outside the gene matches. The germline CDR1 and CDR2 sequences are MNHNS and SASEGT. The CDR3 protein is CASSAQGIVVDKQFF. The CDR3 DNA is TGTGCCAGCAGCGCACAGGGGATTGTCGTGGATAAGCAGTTCTTC.

This clonotype occurred many times. This sequence joins TRBV18 and TRBJ2-1; TRBD2 agrees at 15 bases. The CDR3 has 17 amino acids. Germline CDR1 is KGHSH and CDR2 is LQKENI. The V and J ends lost 6 bases and 3 bases, in that order; junction bases with no gene match: 6. The chain's CDR3 is CASSPPGLAGGYNEQFF. The CDR3 DNA reads as TGTGCCAGCTCCCCCCCGGGACTAGCGGGAGGCTACAATGAGCAGTTCTTC. The full variable domain, its missing parts supplied by reference TRBV18 and TRBJ2-1, is NAGVMQNPRHLVRRRGQEARLRCSPMKGHSHVYWYRQLPEEGLKFMVYLQKENIIDESGMPKERFSAEFPKEGPSILRIQQVVRGDSAAYFCASSPPGLAGGYNEQFFGPGTRLTVL.

This chain connects TRBV20-1 to TRBJ1-1; tentative D call: TRBD1 (6 bases). This CDR3 contains 19 residues. Trimming left V 3 bases short and J 0 bases short, with 26 bases between. Germline CDR1 reads DFQATT; CDR2 reads SNEGSKA (reference sequence). The CDR3 here is CSASPFWTRGQLMNTEAFF. CDR3 sequence (DNA): TGCAGTGCTAGTCCGTTTTGGACAAGGGGACAATTAATGAACACTGAAGCTTTCTTT.

This clonotype was observed at least ten times. The chain carries TRBV6-1 and TRBJ1-2; D not certain. The CDR3 spans 13 residues. Germline CDR1 MNHNS, CDR2 SASEGT. V was shortened by 8 bases and J by 2 bases, with 12 bases between the two germline ends. CDR3 sequence reads: CASAIDRNYGYTF. CDR3 nucleotide sequence: TGTGCCAGCGCGATCGACCGCAACTATGGCTACACCTTC.

The sample holds many counts of this clonotype. This chain uses TRBV6-2 or TRBV6-3 with TRBJ1-1, with 8 bases lining up with TRBD1. This CDR3 contains 11 residues. CDR1 and CDR2 from the germline V gene are MNHEY and SVGEGT. J lost 8 bases, V lost 5 bases, and 1 base had no gene match. This CDR3 is CASSRQGEAFF. In DNA form, the CDR3 reads TGTGCCAGCAGTCGACAGGGGGAAGCTTTCTTT.

J is TRBJ2-1 and V is TRBV9; D might be TRBD2 (6 bases). Looked up from germline, CDR1 is SGDLS and CDR2 is YYNGEE. CDR3 length: 14 residues. With 0 bases removed from V and 6 bases from J, the gap between germline ends came to 10 bases. The CDR3, as DNA: TGTGCCAGCAGCGTAGGGAAGGGAGGCAATGAGCAGTTCTTC. Residues: CASSVGKGGNEQFF.

This clonotype was recorded many times. The chain couples TRBV10-2 to TRBJ1-4; unclear D gene. V was cut by 3 bases and J by 0 bases, with 8 bases left in between. CDR3 length: 15 amino acids. Germline-derived CDR1 and CDR2 are WSHSY and SAAADI. CDR3 sequence: CASSDWVATNEKLFF. CDR3 coding DNA: TGCGCCAGCAGTGATTGGGTTGCAACTAATGAAAAACTGTTTTTT.

This clonotype was seen ten or more times. The chain links TRBV7-3 to TRBJ2-3; D gene uncertain. CDR1 and CDR2 from the germline V gene are SGHTA and FQGTGA. Trimming took off 1 base at V and 5 bases at J, with 4 bases between the two ends. The CDR3 is made up of 12 amino acids. For the CDR3, the DNA is TGTGCCAGCAGCTTAAACAGAGATACGCAGTATTTT. This sequence encodes CASSLNRDTQYF.

This clonotype was picked up many times. This sequence joins TRBV5-1 and TRBJ2-7; possibly TRBD1 for D (6 bases). V was pared by 5 bases and J by 0 bases, with 9 bases between. The CDR3 is made up of 13 amino acids. In germline, CDR1 is SGHRS, CDR2 YFSETQ. CDR3 amino acids: CASRIQGSYEQYF. Written as DNA, the CDR3 is TGCGCCAGCAGGATACAGGGCTCCTACGAGCAGTACTTC.

This clonotype was counted at least ten times. This sequence joins TRBV2 and TRBJ2-7; 9 nucleotides agree with TRBD1. J gave up 3 bases and V 5 bases, and 5 bases lay outside the gene matches. Germline assignment: CDR1 SNHLY and CDR2 FYNNEI. The length of the CDR3 is 14 residues. Written as DNA, the CDR3 is TGTGCCAGCAGTAACACGGGACAGGGCTACGAGCAGTACTTC. It translates to CASSNTGQGYEQYF. Variable domain in full (rest from reference TRBV2 and TRBJ2-7): EPEVTQTPSHQVTQMGQEVILRCVPISNHLYFYWYRQILGQKVEFLVSFYNNEISEKSEIFDDQFSVERPDGSNFTLKIRSTKLEDSAMYFCASSNTGQGYEQYFGPGTRLTVT.

This rearrangement joins TRBV7-9 to TRBJ2-7; D ambiguous. Trimming removed 1 base from V and 2 bases from J, with 12 bases in between. CDR1 is SEHNR, CDR2 FQNEAQ, per germline (reference sequence). The CDR3 is 15 residues long. In nucleotides, the CDR3 is TGTGCCAGCAGCTTAGTTAGTACCTATCCCTACGAGCAGTACTTC. Translation gives CASSLVSTYPYEQYF.

Of note for this clonotype: This clone may be a read error of a much larger clone one base away. The CDR3 does not close with the conserved phenylalanine or tryptophan, likely indicating a read error. The chain uses TRBV19 and TRBJ2-3; tentatively, D is TRBD1 or TRBD2 (6 bases each). Germline assignment: CDR1 LNHDA and CDR2 SQIVND (reference sequence). Trimming removed 4 bases from V and 2 bases from J, with 10 bases in between. The CDR3 totals 14 residues. The CDR3 DNA follows: TGTGCCAGTAGTAGGAGGGACAACACAGATACGCAGTATTCT. Translating gives CASSRRDNTDTQYS.

Only a few counts were recorded for this clonotype. The chain uses TRBV28 and TRBJ2-4; the D is unclear. Germline CDR1 and CDR2: MDHEN and SYDVKM. Trimming took off 6 bases at V and 6 bases at J, with 15 bases between the two ends. There are 14 residues in the CDR3. CDR3 sequence reads: CASSPQVSRNIQYF. CDR3 sequence (DNA): TGTGCCAGCAGCCCTCAGGTTTCTCGAAACATTCAGTACTTC.

This clonotype was observed many times. For the CDR3, the DNA is TGCAGTGCTAGAGCTCCCGACAGAAGTAACACTGAAGCTTTCTTT. It codes for CSARAPDRSNTEAFF. The chain combines TRBV20-1 with TRBJ1-1, with D tentatively TRBD1 (5 bases). Looked up from germline, CDR1 is DFQATT and CDR2 is SNEGSKA (reference sequence). The V gene lost 1 base and the J gene lost 2 bases, with 14 bases spanning the gap. The CDR3 consists of 15 residues.

In this sample, this clonotype turned up many times. The V gene is TRBV3-1, the J gene TRBJ1-1; perhaps TRBD1 as D (5 bases). This CDR3 spans 16 amino acids. The germline V gene encodes CDR1 LGHDT and CDR2 YNNKEL (reference sequence). V gave up 4 bases and J gave up 5 bases, with 20 bases separating them. The CDR3 DNA sequence: TGTGCCAGCAGCCGCGCCGGGACCACCTCTTTAACTGAAGCTTTCTTT. Translation gives CASSRAGTTSLTEAFF.

This clonotype was detected many times. This chain links TRBV5-1 with TRBJ2-5; tentatively, D is TRBD1 or TRBD2 (5 bases each). Trimming took 2 bases from V and 4 from J, leaving 15 bases between them. CDR1 is SGHRS, CDR2 YFSETQ, per germline. This CDR3 comprises 15 residues. DNA for the CDR3: TGCGCCAGCAGCTTATTGACGGGACGGGGAGAGACCCAGTACTTC. Its translation is CASSLLTGRGETQYF.